This T cell receptor (beta chain) was retrieved from a study of T cell responses to AZD1222 COVID-19 vaccine. General study points: Clonal diversity was possibly underestimated, and white British individuals and females predominated among donors. Baseline seropositivity occurred in only six AZD1222 recipients.

On this clone: What it recognizes is unknown.

Using immunoSEQ multiplex PCR, the repertoire was profiled, and TCRdb retains in-frame clones only, with some absent. The sample consists of about 170,000 clones, approximately 90% of them appearing once. V was shortened by 3 bases and J by 7 bases, with 23 bases between the two germline ends. Germline V gene lookup returns CDR1 KGHDR and CDR2 SFDVKD. The CDR3 length is 18 residues. The chain recombines TRBV24-1 with TRBJ2-2; tentatively, D is TRBD1 (6 bases). The sequencing used peripheral blood, collected on day 0 of AZD1222 vaccination. The receptor's source is an adult in good health. The CDR3 loop is CATSDTQGIGRKGGELFF. The CDR3 DNA reads TGTGCCACCAGTGATACTCAGGGGATCGGTAGAAAAGGCGGGGAGCTGTTTTTT.